This TCR beta chain was obtained from a study of human T cells and chemical hapten exposure (dated by TCRdb to the early 2020s). Concerning the study at large: For sensitization, 2% DPC in acetone was applied to an approximately 2 cm by approximately 2 cm area of upper inner arm skin. Throughout the study period of roughly five months, patients also received therapeutic DPC doses to the scalp every week. Patch testing was performed on the upper back with Finn chambers containing 0.01% DPC, and the patch tests were scored after 6 days according to International Contact Dermatitis Research Group standards. Alopecia areata with under or over 50% scalp involvement, alopecia totalis and alopecia universalis were represented in the patient cohort, which was mostly female. Libraries were pooled for sequencing, and variation in per-sample TCR yields was attributed mainly to small differences in library volumes within the pool. Peripheral blood TCR repertoire changes were tracked in vivo in alopecia patients during primary and secondary sensitization to the hapten diphenylcyclopropenone (DPC). Blood was sampled from patients pre-sensitization (week 0) and at 2, 6 and about 24 weeks after DPC sensitization. About 27 alopecia patients gave blood for TCR sequencing at one to four time points (pre-sensitization, 2, 6 and 24 weeks).

Library method: RACE. The sequencer was a NextSeq 500. Library preparation attached unique molecular identifiers to individual cDNA molecules for quantitative, reproducible TCR counting. For every blood RNA sample, sequencing covered both the TCR alpha and TCR beta chains. In the source study's methods: A median of about 100,000 TCRs per sample was observed, with a range of 23,224 to 690,600. V, J and CDR3 annotation of the TCR reads was performed with the Decombinator software suite. For PS versus PT1 abundance plots, all samples were subsampled to the same number of TCRs (28,000). Expanded TCRs were defined as absent before sensitization and observed at least eight times at the 2-week time point. The public reads were run again by TCRdb, first through fastp at Q25 and then through MiXCR, and only productive beta chains were kept. Identical CDR3 proteins give one entry, which carries the most common genes and DNA. The V and J calls and clone size are TCRdb's, not the authors'. The sample table records fewer than 140,000 distinct CDR3 sequences; 12% of these occur just once. The ten most abundant clones make up roughly 1.6% of the sample.

Including the terminal cysteine and phenylalanine, the CDR3 comprises 14 residues. Left in the record is the CDR3 DNA by itself, 42 bases read in frame from the first base. CDR1 is given as MDHEN and CDR2 as SYDVKM, both from the germline V gene. Trimming at the junction amounts to 7 bases on V and 0 bases on J, and the germline ends lie 12 bases apart. Study-wide findings and limitations: Because every patient had alopecia, a presumed autoimmune disease, the patients' immune response might differ from that of healthy individuals. After repeated subsampling, the strength of the expansion versus patch-test correlation and the threshold at which it became significant changed. The number of PT1 expanded TCRs positively correlated with patch test score, significant at thresholds 8, 16 and 32 but not 4. DPC sensitization did not change how many TCRs were above 1 in 1000 frequency, and no evidence was found of alterations in global repertoire structure. Expanded TCRs formed significantly more large CDR3 similarity clusters than pre-sensitization or healthy control sets, consistent with antigen-driven responses.

This specimen's time point label, per the study, means: pre-sensitization, week 0. The treatment or condition label, as the study defines it: therapeutic diphenylcyclopropenone sensitization with weekly scalp DPC. Blood at each patch-test visit was drawn before the patch test was applied. Patients were eligible if aged 18 to 70, diagnosed with alopecia and judged suitable for DPC therapy, and pregnant patients were excluded. Unfractionated whole blood was collected in Tempus Blood RNA tubes, and total RNA was extracted from that blood. A word on this clonotype: Its target antigen remains unknown. No much larger clone is present one base from it, and per-base qualities are unavailable.

This sample comprised whole blood, obtained in connection with sensitization to the hapten diphenylcyclopropenone (DPC). This sequence originates from a woman between 45 and 65 years old with alopecia areata. Some clones in this sample may be carry-over from other donors' samples. The rearranged segments are TRBV28 and TRBJ1-1; TRBD1 is a possible D gene, resting on 6 matching bases. DNA sequence: TGTGCCAGCAAAAGGGGGGACATGAACACTGAAGCTTTCTTT. This codes for CASKRGDMNTEAFF.